One and the same sample provided the 25 T cell receptor beta chains below, sequenced in a study of T cells in tuberculosis. The repertoire was sequenced with immunoSEQ multiplex PCR; TCRdb's copy has only in-frame clones and lacks some. The sample records over 30,000 clones, under 95% being singletons. Sample: PBMCs. These receptors originate from a donor aged 10-29 years with latent tuberculosis or without tuberculosis infection. Some clones in this sample may be carry-over from other donors' samples.

The CDR3 DNA reads TGTGCCAGCAGCTCCCCGGGTCTGACCGGGGAGCTGTTTTTT. Residues: CASSSPGLTGELFF. The gene calls are TRBV7-9 and TRBJ2-2; D gene uncertain. This CDR3 contains 14 residues. Germline lookup yields CDR1 SEHNR and CDR2 FQNEAQ (reference sequence). V was trimmed by 4 bases and J by 5 bases, leaving 11 bases between them.

The chain uses TRBV27 and TRBJ1-1, with TRBD1 matching 8 bases. Trimming at V came to 5 bases and at J to 2 bases, leaving 10 bases not matched to a gene. Germline loops: CDR1 MNHEY, CDR2 SMNVEV (reference sequence). The CDR3 sequence is 16 residues long. The CDR3: CASSTQTGAPNTEAFF. DNA of the CDR3: TGTGCCAGCAGTACCCAGACAGGGGCCCCCAACACTGAAGCTTTCTTT.

The chain links TRBV6-5 to TRBJ1-2; D ambiguous. The CDR3 totals 14 residues. CDR1 is MNHEY, CDR2 SVGAGI, per germline. Trimming took off 6 bases at V and 5 bases at J, with 16 bases between the two ends. CDR3 loop: CASRRDSSWYGYTF. CDR3 nucleotide sequence: TGTGCCAGCAGACGGGATTCTTCGTGGTATGGCTACACCTTC.

CDR3: CASKTSASSYNEQFF. For the CDR3, the DNA is TGTGCCAGTAAAACTAGCGCAAGCTCCTACAATGAGCAGTTCTTC. The rearrangement joins TRBV19 to TRBJ2-1; 7 bases map to TRBD2. Germline V CDR1 and CDR2: LNHDA, SQIVND (reference sequence). This CDR3 has 15 residues. The junction had 6 bases not matched to a gene; V was cut back by 7 bases and J by 0 bases.

V usage is TRBV27 and J usage is TRBJ1-3, with 8 positions matching TRBD1. V was clipped by 6 bases and J by 4 bases; unmatched bases: 8. The CDR3 sequence is 15 residues long. Looked up from germline, CDR1 is MNHEY and CDR2 is SMNVEV (reference sequence). CDR3: CASSRQGLDGNTIYF. Written as DNA, the CDR3 is TGTGCCAGCAGCCGACAGGGGTTGGACGGAAACACCATATATTTT.

The rearrangement joins TRBV7-6 to TRBJ2-1; maybe TRBD2 (6 bases). Trimming took off 5 bases at V and 4 bases at J, with 18 bases between the two ends. The CDR3 has 16 residues. The germline CDR1 and CDR2 sequences are SGHVS and FNYEAQ. CDR3 residues: CASSNARDWGYNEQFF. CDR3 in DNA: TGTGCCAGCAGCAATGCCCGGGACTGGGGATACAATGAGCAGTTCTTC.

V usage is TRBV14 and J usage is TRBJ1-1, with no clear D. Trimming took 0 bases from V and 0 from J, leaving 11 bases between them. Looked up from germline, CDR1 is SGHDN and CDR2 is FVKESK. The CDR3 runs 16 residues. The CDR3 loop is CASSQDPGRMNTEAFF. The CDR3 nucleotides read TGTGCCAGCAGCCAAGATCCAGGCAGGATGAACACTGAAGCTTTCTTT.

The J gene is TRBJ2-7, the V gene TRBV19, with a tentative D call TRBD1 (5 bases). In germline, CDR1 is LNHDA, CDR2 SQIVND (reference sequence). Trimming stripped 4 bases from V and 2 bases from J, with 12 bases between. CDR3 length: 14 amino acids. CDR3 DNA sequence: TGTGCCAGTAGTAAACAGGCTGTCGCCTACGAGCAGTACTTC. Translating gives CASSKQAVAYEQYF.

The V call is TRBV6-1, the J call TRBJ1-1, with D perhaps matching TRBD1 (6 bases). This CDR3 has 17 amino acids. CDR1 is MNHNS, CDR2 SASEGT, per germline. Trimming removed 4 bases from V and 0 bases from J, with 18 bases in between. The CDR3 protein is CASSAAWTAHLNTEAFF. The CDR3 DNA sequence: TGTGCCAGCAGTGCGGCATGGACAGCCCATTTGAACACTGAAGCTTTCTTT.

The V gene is TRBV5-6, the J gene TRBJ2-2; 10 nucleotides line up with TRBD1. The V gene end was trimmed by 0 bases and the J gene end by 7 bases; junction bases not matched to a gene: 9. Germline V gene data show CDR1 as SGHDT and CDR2 as YYEEEE. The CDR3 covers 17 residues. CDR3 coding DNA: TGTGCCAGCAGCTTGGCAGTCGGGACAGGGGTCAGCGGGGAGCTGTTTTTT. The encoded protein is CASSLAVGTGVSGELFF.

V usage is TRBV6-4 and J usage is TRBJ2-3, with D possibly being TRBD1 (6 bases). V was shortened by 7 bases and J by 0 bases, with 14 bases between the two germline ends. The CDR3 is 15 residues long. CDR1 and CDR2 from the germline V gene are MRHNA and SNTAGT. This CDR3 is CASTNRVGSTDTQYF. The CDR3 DNA sequence: TGTGCCAGCACCAACAGGGTGGGTAGCACAGATACGCAGTATTTT.

The CDR3 is CASSVAGDTEAFF. In nucleotides, the CDR3 is TGTGCCAGCAGCGTAGCAGGGGACACTGAAGCTTTCTTT. J is TRBJ1-1 and V is TRBV9; possible D gene TRBD1, 6 bases. From germline, CDR1 is SGDLS and CDR2 YYNGEE. The CDR3 has 13 amino acids. Between the trimmed V and J ends, which lost 0 bases and 3 bases, there was a span of 6 bases.

The rearrangement links TRBV27 to TRBJ2-5; D remains unclear. Trimming took 7 bases from V and 7 from J, leaving 22 bases between them. Germline CDR1 reads MNHEY; CDR2 reads SMNVEV (reference sequence). The CDR3 extends over 15 amino acids. This chain's CDR3 is CASKVSISSWRTQYF. The DNA for the CDR3 is TGTGCCAGCAAAGTCTCCATTAGTTCCTGGAGGACCCAGTACTTC.

V gene TRBV6-5 combines with J gene TRBJ1-5; D not resolved. With 4 bases removed from V and 3 bases from J, the gap between germline ends came to 7 bases. Germline V gene data show CDR1 as MNHEY and CDR2 as SVGAGI. The CDR3 is 13 residues long. For the CDR3, the DNA is TGTGCCAGCAGTTCCCAATTCAATCAGCCCCAGCATTTT. This codes for CASSSQFNQPQHF.

The chain is built from TRBV5-1 and TRBJ2-6; no definite D call. Germline V gene lookup returns CDR1 SGHRS and CDR2 YFSETQ. This CDR3 is built from 15 residues. Trimming cost V 6 bases and J 0 bases, with 10 bases left between them. For the CDR3, the DNA is TGCGCCAGCACCTTAAAGAGCTCTGGGGCCAACGTCCTGACTTTC. Translation: CASTLKSSGANVLTF.

V is TRBV6-1 and J is TRBJ1-5; D remains unclear. The V gene's germline CDR1 is MNHNS and CDR2 SASEGT. V lost 3 bases and J 6 bases, leaving 9 bases between the germline ends. This CDR3 is built from 13 residues. In nucleotides, the CDR3 is TGTGCCAGCAGTGATTTCGGTTCTCAGCCCCAGCATTTT. Amino acids: CASSDFGSQPQHF.

This clone was recorded once. V and J are TRBV30 and TRBJ1-5; D call uncertain. V was pared by 0 bases and J by 6 bases, with 12 bases between. Looked up from germline, CDR1 is GTSNPN and CDR2 is SVGIG (reference sequence). This CDR3 region has 14 residues. For the CDR3, the DNA is TGTGCCTGGAGTGTCGAGGGAGGAGGTCAGCCCCAGCATTTT. Translation: CAWSVEGGGQPQHF.

This chain uses TRBV5-4 with TRBJ1-1; 7 positions agree with TRBD1. The germline V gene has CDR1 SGHNT and CDR2 YYREEE (reference sequence). The CDR3 length is 13 residues. Trimming removed 4 bases from V and 8 bases from J; junction bases left unmatched: 8. The CDR3 region is CASSLTGAPEAFF. CDR3 coding DNA: TGTGCCAGCAGCCTTACAGGGGCCCCAGAAGCTTTCTTT.

This sequence joins TRBV7-9 and TRBJ1-6; 11 bases line up with TRBD1. CDR3 length: 14 residues. Germline-derived CDR1 and CDR2 are SEHNR and FQNEAQ (reference sequence). V dropped 6 bases and J dropped 8; count of bases not matched to a gene: 3. The CDR3 sequence is CASRRTGGDSPLHF. CDR3 DNA sequence: TGTGCCAGCAGGAGGACAGGGGGCGATTCACCCCTCCACTTT. The full variable domain, rest sourced from reference TRBV7-9 and TRBJ1-6, is DTGVSQNPRHKITKRGQNVTFRCDPISEHNRLYWYRQTLGQGPEFLTYFQNEAQLEKSRLLSDRFSAERPKGSFSTLEIQRTEQGDSAMYLCASRRTGGDSPLHFGNGTRLTVT.

The V gene is TRBV13, the J gene TRBJ2-3; a possible D gene is TRBD2 (6 bases). Trimming pared 4 bases from V and 4 bases from J, leaving 24 bases between. The CDR3 totals 18 residues. CDR1 and CDR2 (germline): PRHDT, FYEKMQ (reference sequence). The CDR3 DNA follows: TGTGCCAGCAGCTCCATGGGGGGAGTCCAAAGGCGCGCAGATACGCAGTATTTT. The encoded protein is CASSSMGGVQRRADTQYF.

The rearrangement uses TRBV19 and TRBJ2-2; 7 bases are shared with TRBD2. V lost 7 bases to trimming and J lost 5 bases; unmatched junction nucleotides: 10. Germline V CDR1 and CDR2: LNHDA, SQIVND (reference sequence). The CDR3 length is 15 residues. The CDR3 is CASNPPREGTGELFF. For the CDR3, the DNA is TGTGCCAGTAACCCTCCGAGGGAGGGTACCGGGGAGCTGTTTTTT.

The chain employs TRBV5-1 and TRBJ2-1, with 9 bases aligning to TRBD2. The junction had 6 bases not matched to a gene; V was cut back by 2 bases and J by 3 bases. The CDR3 loop spans 16 amino acids. Germline CDR1 SGHRS, CDR2 YFSETQ. CDR3 loop: CASSLRREGDYNEQFF. In DNA, the CDR3 is TGCGCCAGCAGCTTAAGGCGGGAGGGGGACTACAATGAGCAGTTCTTC. Filled out from reference TRBV5-1 and TRBJ2-1, the complete variable domain reads KAGVTQTPRYLIKTRGQQVTLSCSPISGHRSVSWYQQTPGQGLQFLFEYFSETQRNKGNFPGRFSGRQFSNSRSEMNVSTLELGDSALYLCASSLRREGDYNEQFFGPGTRLTVL.

The genes are TRBV5-1 and TRBJ2-5; TRBD2 matches at 13 bases. Germline CDR1 SGHRS, CDR2 YFSETQ. Trimming cost V 4 bases and J 1 base; bases outside gene matches: 4. The CDR3 totals 16 residues. Written as DNA, the CDR3 is TGCGCCAGCAGCCCGGGGACTAGCGGGGCCCAAGAGACCCAGTACTTC. It codes for CASSPGTSGAQETQYF. Filled out from reference TRBV5-1 and TRBJ2-5, the complete variable domain reads KAGVTQTPRYLIKTRGQQVTLSCSPISGHRSVSWYQQTPGQGLQFLFEYFSETQRNKGNFPGRFSGRQFSNSRSEMNVSTLELGDSALYLCASSPGTSGAQETQYFGPGTRLLVL.

This clone has just one count. DNA of the CDR3: TGTGCCAGCAGCTCGGGGACAGGGAAGGGATTGGAGTACGAGCAGTACTTC. Translated, it gives CASSSGTGKGLEYEQYF. V gene TRBV5-4 combines with J gene TRBJ2-7; 9 bases agree with TRBD1. Germline CDR1 is SGHNT and CDR2 is YYREEE (reference sequence). This CDR3 region has 17 residues. The junction had 14 bases not matched to a gene; V was cut back by 3 bases and J by 4 bases.

The chain is built from TRBV28 and TRBJ1-2; D perhaps matches TRBD1 (6 bases). Germline V lookup: CDR1 MDHEN, CDR2 SYDVKM. Trimming shortened V by 2 bases and J by 4 bases, and 14 bases separated the two germline ends. This CDR3 has 15 residues. The CDR3 nucleotides are TGTGCCAGCAGTTTAAAGGTCGCAGGGGCCTATGGCTACACCTTC. Its protein product is CASSLKVAGAYGYTF.